This entry concerns a single T cell receptor beta chain. Its antigen is undetermined. The data belong to a study of CD8+ T cells in alopecia areata. Study observations and caveats: Affected scalp, especially in alopecia totalis/universalis, had a higher clonality than normal scalp did. Whereas mice showed it more clearly, TCR sharing across patients was murkier, possibly because of HLA.

The study team obtained lesional scalp punch biopsies and peripheral blood from alopecia areata patients. Both CD4+ and CD8+ T cells were separated by sorting PBMCs. Once RNA had been extracted, it was reverse transcribed into cDNA to act as the sequencing template. Assay used: immunoSEQ multiplex PCR; TCRdb lists only in-frame clones, some missing. The sample holds some 150,000 clones, roughly 64% seen once. The sequenced sample was CD4+ T cells sorted from blood, obtained at week 0. The receptor was derived from a human donor with alopecia areata.

CDR3 amino acids: CAWRLDVHEQYF. DNA for the CDR3: TGTGCCTGGAGGCTGGACGTCCACGAGCAGTACTTC. This rearrangement joins TRBV30 to TRBJ2-7; unclear D gene. The CDR3 is made up of 12 amino acids. Germline CDR1 GTSNPN, CDR2 SVGIG (reference sequence). V was shortened by 3 bases and J by 5 bases, with 11 bases between the two germline ends.